A single T cell receptor (beta chain) is shown here with its context. In the source study's methods: Estimation of nucleated cell counts was performed using reference gene primer amplification. TCRdb's copy holds only in-frame clones and misses some; the assay was immunoSEQ multiplex PCR. V and J calls plus clone size are reproduced from that table; the DNA served to infer D and trimming. The sample includes around 340,000 clones, 86% seen only once; the top ten take 3.5% to 4.5%. The source of the sample is a study of blood T cell repertoires in COVID-19. For the study at large: The United States, Italy and Spain supplied acute and convalescent COVID-19 samples.

This CDR3 is 13 amino acids long. Germline values: CDR1 LGHDT, CDR2 YNNKEL (reference sequence). Trimming stripped 4 bases from V and 4 bases from J, with 8 bases between. Sequencing was done on a sample of PBMCs or T cells enriched from blood (not recorded which). This TCR was recovered from a woman aged 40-49 years with acute COVID-19. This chain uses TRBV3-1 (or the pseudogene TRBV3-2) with TRBJ2-1; a possible D gene is TRBD2 (6 bases). CDR3 region: CASSPTSYNEQFF. In nucleotides, the CDR3 is TGTGCCAGCAGCCCGACTAGTTACAATGAGCAGTTCTTC.